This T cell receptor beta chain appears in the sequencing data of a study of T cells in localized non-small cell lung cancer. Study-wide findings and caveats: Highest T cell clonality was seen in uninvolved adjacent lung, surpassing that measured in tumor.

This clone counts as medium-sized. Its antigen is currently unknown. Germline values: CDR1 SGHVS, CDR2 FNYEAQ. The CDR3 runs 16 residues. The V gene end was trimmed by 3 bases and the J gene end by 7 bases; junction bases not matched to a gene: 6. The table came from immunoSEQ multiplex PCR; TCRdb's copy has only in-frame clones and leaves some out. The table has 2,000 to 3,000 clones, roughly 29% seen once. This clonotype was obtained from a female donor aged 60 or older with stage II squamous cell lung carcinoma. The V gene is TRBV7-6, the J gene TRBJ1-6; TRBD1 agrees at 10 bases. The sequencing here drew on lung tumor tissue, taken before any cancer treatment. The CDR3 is CASSFTGTGVNSPLHF. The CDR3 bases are TGTGCCAGCAGCTTTACCGGGACAGGGGTGAATTCACCCCTCCACTTT.